Sequencing of this TCR beta chain was carried out in a study of blood T cells in healthy people across ages. Overall study findings and caveats: A strong correlation was seen between TCR beta diversity and naive T cell percentage.

This clonotype turned up a few times. The antigen is not known. Combining a sample-barcoded 5' primer with a J-beta primer mix, a second PCR ran for about 6 to 12 cycles. TCRdb reanalysed the 5' RACE reads using MiXCR and keeps one entry per CDR3 protein. Among 720,000 or so distinct CDR3 sequences listed, around 41% were seen once. CDR3 size: 16 residues. Germline V gene data show CDR1 as MGHRA and CDR2 as YSYEKL. Germline trimming cut 2 bases from V and 6 bases from J; bases unmatched to any gene: 8. Material: blood. The rearrangement links TRBV4-1 to TRBJ2-7; 12 nucleotides match TRBD2. The sequence derives from a man of 80 years or more in good health. CDR3 DNA: TGCGCCAGCAGCCAAACGAGACTAGCGGGAGAAGGCGAGCAGTACTTC. Its protein is CASSQTRLAGEGEQYF.